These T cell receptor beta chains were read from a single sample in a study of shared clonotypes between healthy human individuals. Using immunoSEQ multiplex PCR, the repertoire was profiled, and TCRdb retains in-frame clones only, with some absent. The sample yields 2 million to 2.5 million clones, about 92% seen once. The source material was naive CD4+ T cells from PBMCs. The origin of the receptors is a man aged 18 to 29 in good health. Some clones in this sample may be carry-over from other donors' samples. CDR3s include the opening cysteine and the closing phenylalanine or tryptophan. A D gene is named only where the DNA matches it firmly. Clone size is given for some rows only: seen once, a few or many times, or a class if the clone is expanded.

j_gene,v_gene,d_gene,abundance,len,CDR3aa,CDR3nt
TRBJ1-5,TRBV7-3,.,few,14,CASSPGTGDQPQHF,TGTGCCAGCAGCCCAGGGACGGGAGATCAGCCCCAGCATTTT
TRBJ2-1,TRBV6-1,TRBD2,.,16,CASSVQLAGAGNEQFF,TGTGCCAGCAGTGTCCAACTAGCGGGAGCGGGCAATGAGCAGTTCTTC
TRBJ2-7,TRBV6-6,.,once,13,CASIITPGYEQYF,TGTGCCAGCATCATAACACCAGGGTACGAGCAGTACTTC
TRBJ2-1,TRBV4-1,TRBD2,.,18,CASSHTSGRPNSYNEQFF,TGCGCCAGCAGCCATACTAGCGGGAGGCCCAACTCCTACAATGAGCAGTTCTTC
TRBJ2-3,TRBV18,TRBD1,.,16,CASSRRTGASTDTQYF,TGTGCCAGCTCACGAAGGACAGGGGCTAGCACAGATACGCAGTATTTT
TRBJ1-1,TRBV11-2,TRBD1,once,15,CASSSGQVMNTEAFF,TGTGCCAGCAGCTCAGGACAGGTGATGAACACTGAAGCTTTCTTT
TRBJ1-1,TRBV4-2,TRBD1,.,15,CASSRLSGGDTEAFF,TGTGCCAGCAGCCGCCTTTCAGGGGGGGACACTGAAGCTTTCTTT
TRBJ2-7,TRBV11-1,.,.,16,CASESGRHDRLYEQYF,TGTGCCAGCGAGAGTGGGCGGCATGACCGATTATACGAGCAGTACTTC
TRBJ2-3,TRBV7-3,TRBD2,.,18,CASSLLSLAGGSTDTQYF,TGTGCCAGCAGCTTACTGAGTCTAGCGGGAGGTAGCACAGATACGCAGTATTTT
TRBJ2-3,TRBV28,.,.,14,CASRQGRAPDTQYF,TGTGCCAGTAGACAGGGGAGGGCCCCAGATACGCAGTATTTT
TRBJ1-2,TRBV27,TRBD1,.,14,CASSFLGTGNGYTF,TGTGCCAGCAGTTTCCTCGGGACAGGGAATGGCTACACCTTC
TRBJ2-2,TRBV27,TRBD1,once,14,CASRRDRASGELFF,TGTGCCAGCAGACGCGACAGGGCCTCCGGGGAGCTGTTTTTT
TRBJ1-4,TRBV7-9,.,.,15,CASSRLGAANEKLFF,TGTGCCAGCAGCCGACTTGGGGCAGCAAATGAAAAACTGTTTTTT
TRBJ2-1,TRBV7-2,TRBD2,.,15,CASSSSSGAYNEQFF,TGTGCCAGCAGCTCTAGTAGCGGGGCCTACAATGAGCAGTTCTTC
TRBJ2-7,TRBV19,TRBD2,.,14,CASSTSGSYREQYF,TGTGCCAGTTCGACTAGCGGGAGCTACCGCGAGCAGTACTTC
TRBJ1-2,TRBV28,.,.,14,CASRLNGQPGGYTF,TGTGCCAGCAGATTAAACGGACAACCCGGAGGCTACACCTTC
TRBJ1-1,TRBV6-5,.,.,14,CASRYHYREGEAFF,TGTGCCAGCAGATACCATTACAGGGAAGGTGAAGCTTTCTTT
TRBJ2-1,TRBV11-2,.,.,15,CASRLGAGSYNEQFF,TGTGCCAGCAGGCTGGGGGCGGGCTCCTACAATGAGCAGTTCTTC
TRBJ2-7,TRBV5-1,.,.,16,CASSLGFGTRSNEQYF,TGCGCCAGCAGCTTGGGATTCGGGACCCGGAGTAACGAGCAGTACTTC
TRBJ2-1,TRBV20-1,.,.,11,CSAASRGEQFF,TGCAGTGCAGCATCCCGGGGTGAGCAGTTCTTC
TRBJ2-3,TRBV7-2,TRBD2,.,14,CASTRTSGMDTQYF,TGTGCCAGCACCCGGACTAGCGGGATGGATACGCAGTATTTT
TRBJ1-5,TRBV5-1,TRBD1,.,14,CASSLTGVNQPQHF,TGCGCCAGCAGCCTGACAGGGGTCAATCAGCCCCAGCATTTT
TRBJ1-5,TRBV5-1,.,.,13,CASSLDPNQPQHF,TGCGCCAGCAGCTTGGATCCGAACCAGCCCCAGCATTTT
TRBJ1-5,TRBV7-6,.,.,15,CASSLGSGSNQPQHF,TGTGCCAGCAGCCTAGGTTCGGGTAGCAATCAGCCCCAGCATTTT
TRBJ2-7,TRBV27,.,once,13,CASRRGLSYEQYF,TGTGCCAGCAGGCGGGGACTGTCCTACGAGCAGTACTTC
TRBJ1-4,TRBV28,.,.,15,CASSILGATNEKLFF,TGTGCCAGCAGTATCCTTGGGGCAACTAATGAAAAACTGTTTTTT
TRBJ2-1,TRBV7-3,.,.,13,CASSPTRNNEQFF,TGTGCCAGCAGCCCGACTAGGAACAATGAGCAGTTCTTC
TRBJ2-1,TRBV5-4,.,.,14,CASSFVDSEDEQFF,TGTGCCAGCAGCTTCGTGGACTCGGAGGATGAGCAGTTCTTC
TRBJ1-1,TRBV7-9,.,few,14,CASSPSGVVPEAFF,TGTGCCAGCAGCCCGTCAGGGGTTGTGCCTGAAGCTTTCTTT
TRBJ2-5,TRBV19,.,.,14,CASSGQGRQETQYF,TGTGCCAGTAGTGGCCAGGGGAGACAAGAGACCCAGTACTTC
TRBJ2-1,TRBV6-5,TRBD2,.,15,CASSILAGASNEQFF,TGTGCCAGCAGTATTCTAGCGGGGGCCTCCAATGAGCAGTTCTTC
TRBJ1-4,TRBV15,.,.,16,CATATGKGWVKEKLFF,TGTGCCACCGCCACCGGAAAGGGGTGGGTGAAGGAAAAACTGTTTTTT
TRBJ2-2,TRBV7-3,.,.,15,CASSLGRGRAGELFF,TGTGCCAGCAGCTTAGGGAGGGGGCGCGCCGGGGAGCTGTTTTTT